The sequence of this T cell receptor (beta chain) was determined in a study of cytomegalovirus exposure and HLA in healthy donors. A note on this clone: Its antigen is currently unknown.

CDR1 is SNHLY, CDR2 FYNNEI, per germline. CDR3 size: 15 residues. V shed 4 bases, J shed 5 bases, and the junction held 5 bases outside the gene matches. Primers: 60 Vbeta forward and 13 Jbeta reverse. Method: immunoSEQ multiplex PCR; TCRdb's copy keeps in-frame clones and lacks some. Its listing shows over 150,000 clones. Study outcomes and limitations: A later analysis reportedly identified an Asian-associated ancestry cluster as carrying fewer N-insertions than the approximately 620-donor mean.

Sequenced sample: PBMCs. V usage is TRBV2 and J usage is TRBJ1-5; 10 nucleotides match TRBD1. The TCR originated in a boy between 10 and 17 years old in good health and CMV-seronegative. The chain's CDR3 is CASSATGGPYQPQHF. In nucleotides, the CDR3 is TGTGCCAGCAGTGCGACAGGGGGCCCCTATCAGCCCCAGCATTTT.